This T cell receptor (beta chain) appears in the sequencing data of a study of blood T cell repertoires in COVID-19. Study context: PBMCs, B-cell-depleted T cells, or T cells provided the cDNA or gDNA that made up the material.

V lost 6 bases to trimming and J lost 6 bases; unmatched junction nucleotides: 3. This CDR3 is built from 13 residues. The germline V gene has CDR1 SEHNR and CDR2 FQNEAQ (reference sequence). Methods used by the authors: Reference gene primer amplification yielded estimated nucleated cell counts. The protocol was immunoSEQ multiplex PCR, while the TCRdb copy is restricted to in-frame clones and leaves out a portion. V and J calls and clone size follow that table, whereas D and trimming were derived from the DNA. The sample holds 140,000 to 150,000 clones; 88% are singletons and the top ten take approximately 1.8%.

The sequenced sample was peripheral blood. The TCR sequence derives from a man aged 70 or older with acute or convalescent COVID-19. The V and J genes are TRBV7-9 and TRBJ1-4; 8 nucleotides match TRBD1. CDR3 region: CASRQGADEKLFF. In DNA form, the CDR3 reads TGTGCCAGCAGGCAGGGGGCGGATGAAAAACTGTTTTTT.